This T cell receptor (beta chain) came from a study of blood T cell repertoires in COVID-19. Produced via immunoSEQ multiplex PCR; TCRdb's table is partial and in-frame only. Of 200,000 to 250,000 clones detected, 83% appear once; the ten largest clones hold around 4.6%. The sample consisted of PBMCs or T cells enriched from blood (not recorded which). This clonotype originated in a woman aged 45-60 years who had been exposed to COVID-19.

In DNA form, the CDR3 reads TGTGCCTGGAGGGTAGAACAGGGAACCTACGAGCAGTACTTC. Translated, it gives CAWRVEQGTYEQYF. This rearrangement joins TRBV30 to TRBJ2-7; D may be TRBD1 (6 bases). V lost 3 bases, J lost 2 bases, and 14 bases lay in between. Germline V lookup: CDR1 GTSNPN, CDR2 SVGIG (reference sequence). This CDR3 contains 14 residues. The full variable domain, rest sourced from reference TRBV30 and TRBJ2-7, is SQTIHQWPATLVQPVGSPLSLECTVEGTSNPNLYWYRQAAGRGLQLLFYSVGIGQISSEVPQNLSASRPQDRQFILSSKKLLLSDSGFYLCAWRVEQGTYEQYFGPGTRLTVT.